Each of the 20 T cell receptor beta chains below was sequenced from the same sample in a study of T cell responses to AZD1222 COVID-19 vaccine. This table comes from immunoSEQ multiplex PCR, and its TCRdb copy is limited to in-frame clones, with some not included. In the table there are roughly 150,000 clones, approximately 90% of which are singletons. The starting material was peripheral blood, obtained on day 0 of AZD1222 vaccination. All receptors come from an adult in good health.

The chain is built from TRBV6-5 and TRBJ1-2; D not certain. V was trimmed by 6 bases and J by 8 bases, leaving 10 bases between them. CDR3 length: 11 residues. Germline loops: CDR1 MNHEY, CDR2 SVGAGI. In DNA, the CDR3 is TGTGCCAGCAGCTCGCGGGGAGGCTACACCTTC. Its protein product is CASSSRGGYTF.

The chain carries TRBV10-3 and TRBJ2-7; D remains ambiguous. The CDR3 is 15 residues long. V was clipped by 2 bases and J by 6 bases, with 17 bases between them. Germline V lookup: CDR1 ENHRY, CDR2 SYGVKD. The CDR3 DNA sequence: TGTGCCATCAGTGAGCCCAGGCCTACCGCCAGCGAGCAGTACTTC. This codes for CAISEPRPTASEQYF.

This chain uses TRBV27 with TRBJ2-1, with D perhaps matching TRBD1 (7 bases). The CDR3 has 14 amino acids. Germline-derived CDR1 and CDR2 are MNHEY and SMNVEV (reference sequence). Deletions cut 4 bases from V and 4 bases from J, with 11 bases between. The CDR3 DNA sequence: TGTGCCAGCAGTTCTTCAGGGGGGTACAATGAGCAGTTCTTC. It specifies CASSSSGGYNEQFF.

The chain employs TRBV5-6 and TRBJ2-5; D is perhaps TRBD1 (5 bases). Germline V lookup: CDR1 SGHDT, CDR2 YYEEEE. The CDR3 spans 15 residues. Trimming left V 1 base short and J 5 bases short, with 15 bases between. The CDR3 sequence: CASSLLQGSGETQYF. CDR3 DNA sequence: TGTGCCAGCAGCTTGTTGCAGGGTTCAGGGGAGACCCAGTACTTC.

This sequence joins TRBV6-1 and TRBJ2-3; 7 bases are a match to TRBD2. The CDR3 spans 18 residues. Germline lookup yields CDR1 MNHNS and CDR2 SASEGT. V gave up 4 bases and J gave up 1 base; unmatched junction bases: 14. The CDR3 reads CASSAPSGGGARTDTQYF. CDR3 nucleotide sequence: TGTGCCAGCAGTGCCCCGTCGGGAGGAGGGGCCCGCACAGATACGCAGTATTTT.

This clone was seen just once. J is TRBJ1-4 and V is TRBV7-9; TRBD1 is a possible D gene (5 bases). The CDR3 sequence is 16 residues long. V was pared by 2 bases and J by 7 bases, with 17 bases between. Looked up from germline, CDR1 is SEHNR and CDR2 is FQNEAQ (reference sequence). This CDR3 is CASSLYVAVQGEKLFF. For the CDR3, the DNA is TGTGCCAGCAGCTTATATGTGGCAGTTCAGGGTGAAAAACTGTTTTTT.

CDR3 amino acids: CAISGGTGTSEAFF. The CDR3 region has the DNA TGTGCCATCTCGGGGGGGACAGGGACTTCTGAAGCTTTCTTT. The J gene is TRBJ1-1, the V gene TRBV2; TRBD1 aligns across 9 bases. Germline assignment: CDR1 SNHLY and CDR2 FYNNEI. The V gene end was trimmed by 10 bases and the J gene end by 6 bases; junction bases not matched to a gene: 12. CDR3 size: 14 residues.

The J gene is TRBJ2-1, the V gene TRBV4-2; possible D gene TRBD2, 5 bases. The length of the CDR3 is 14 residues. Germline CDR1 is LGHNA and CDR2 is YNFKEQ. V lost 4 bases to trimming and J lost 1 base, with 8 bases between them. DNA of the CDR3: TGTGCCAGCAGCCGTCTAGCTTCCTACAATGAGCAGTTCTTC. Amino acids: CASSRLASYNEQFF.

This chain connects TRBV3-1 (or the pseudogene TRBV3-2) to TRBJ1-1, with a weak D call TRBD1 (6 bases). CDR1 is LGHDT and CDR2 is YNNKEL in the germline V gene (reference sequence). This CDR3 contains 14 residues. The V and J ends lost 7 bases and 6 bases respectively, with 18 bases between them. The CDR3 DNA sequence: TGTGCCAGCACCCCCCGGGGGGCTCTCGCTGAAGCTTTCTTT. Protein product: CASTPRGALAEAFF.

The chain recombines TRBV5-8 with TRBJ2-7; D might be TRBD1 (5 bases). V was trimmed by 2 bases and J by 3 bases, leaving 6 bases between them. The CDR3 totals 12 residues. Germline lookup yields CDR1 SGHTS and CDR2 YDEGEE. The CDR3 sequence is CASSFGHYEQYF. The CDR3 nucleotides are TGTGCCAGCAGCTTCGGACACTACGAGCAGTACTTC.

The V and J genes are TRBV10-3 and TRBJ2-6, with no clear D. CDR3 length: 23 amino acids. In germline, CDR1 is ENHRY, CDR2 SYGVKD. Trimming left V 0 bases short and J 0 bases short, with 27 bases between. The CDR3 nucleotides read TGTGCCATCAGTGAGTCGGTTATATCTGTTGGAGCTCTCAAGGGCTCTGGGGCCAACGTCCTGACTTTC. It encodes CAISESVISVGALKGSGANVLTF.

DNA for the CDR3: TGTGCCAGTAGTATCCGGAACAGGGGGACACCCCTCCACTTT. Translating it yields CASSIRNRGTPLHF. The chain combines TRBV19 with TRBJ1-6, with 8 bases fitting TRBD1. Trimming removed 3 bases from V and 11 bases from J; junction bases left unmatched: 6. Germline-derived CDR1 and CDR2 are LNHDA and SQIVND (reference sequence). The CDR3 sequence is 14 residues long.

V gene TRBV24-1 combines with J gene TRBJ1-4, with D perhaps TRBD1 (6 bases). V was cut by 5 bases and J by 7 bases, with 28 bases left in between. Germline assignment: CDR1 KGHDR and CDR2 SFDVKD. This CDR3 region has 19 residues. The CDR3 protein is CATSADRKGGGRASEKLFF. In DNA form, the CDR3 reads TGTGCCACCAGTGCCGATCGAAAAGGGGGTGGCCGGGCGAGTGAAAAACTGTTTTTT.

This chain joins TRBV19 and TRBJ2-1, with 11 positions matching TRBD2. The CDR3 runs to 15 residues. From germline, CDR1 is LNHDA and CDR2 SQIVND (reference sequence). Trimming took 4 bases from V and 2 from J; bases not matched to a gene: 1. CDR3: CASSRLAGTYNEQFF. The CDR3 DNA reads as TGTGCCAGTAGTAGACTAGCGGGAACCTACAATGAGCAGTTCTTC.

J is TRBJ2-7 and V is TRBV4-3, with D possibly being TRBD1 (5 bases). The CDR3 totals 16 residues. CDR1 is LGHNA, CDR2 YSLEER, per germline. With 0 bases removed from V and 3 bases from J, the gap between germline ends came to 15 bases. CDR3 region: CASSQDRFDSHYEQYF. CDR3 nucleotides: TGCGCCAGCAGCCAAGATAGGTTCGACAGCCACTACGAGCAGTACTTC.

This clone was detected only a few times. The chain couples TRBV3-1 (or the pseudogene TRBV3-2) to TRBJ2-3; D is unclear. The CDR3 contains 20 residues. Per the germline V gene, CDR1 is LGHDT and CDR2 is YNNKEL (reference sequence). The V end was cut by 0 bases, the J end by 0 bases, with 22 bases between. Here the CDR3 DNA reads TGTGCCAGCAGCCAAGACGGTTCGGTCGAGCCGGGTCTTAGCACAGATACGCAGTATTTT. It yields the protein CASSQDGSVEPGLSTDTQYF.

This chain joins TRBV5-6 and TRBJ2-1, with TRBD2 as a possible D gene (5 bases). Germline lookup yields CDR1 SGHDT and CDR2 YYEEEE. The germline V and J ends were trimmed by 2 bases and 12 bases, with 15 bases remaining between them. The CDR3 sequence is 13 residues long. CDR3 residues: CASSFGLALMQFF. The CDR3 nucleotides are TGTGCCAGCAGCTTTGGGCTAGCCCTAATGCAGTTCTTC.

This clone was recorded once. The CDR3 DNA sequence: TGTGCCTGGACCCTCACTGGAGTGGTACAGGGGGATTCACCCCTCCACTTT. The encoded protein is CAWTLTGVVQGDSPLHF. V gene TRBV30 combines with J gene TRBJ1-6; 8 bases are shared with TRBD1. Trimming at V came to 4 bases and at J to 8 bases, leaving 16 bases not matched to a gene. The CDR3 loop spans 17 amino acids. The germline V gene encodes CDR1 GTSNPN and CDR2 SVGIG (reference sequence).

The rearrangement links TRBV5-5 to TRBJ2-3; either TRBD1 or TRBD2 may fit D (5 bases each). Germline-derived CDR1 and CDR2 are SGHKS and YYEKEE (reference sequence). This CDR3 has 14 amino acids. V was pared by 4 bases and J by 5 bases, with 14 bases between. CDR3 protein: CASSIRVGGDTQYF. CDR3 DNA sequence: TGTGCCAGCAGCATCAGGGTTGGGGGAGATACGCAGTATTTT.

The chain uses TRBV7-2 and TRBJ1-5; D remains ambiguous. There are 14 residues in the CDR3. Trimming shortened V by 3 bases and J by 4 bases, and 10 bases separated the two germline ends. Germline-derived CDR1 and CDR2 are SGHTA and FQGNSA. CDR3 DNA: TGTGCCAGCAGCTTGTCCCAAGGGAATCAGCCCCAGCATTTT. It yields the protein CASSLSQGNQPQHF.